The source of this T cell receptor beta chain is a study of cytomegalovirus exposure and HLA in healthy donors. Study-wide points: Through in vitro validation, three CMV-associated chains were shown to be specific for CMV antigens.

Assay: immunoSEQ multiplex PCR; the TCRdb copy retains only in-frame clones and omits some. This repertoire shows 200,000 to 250,000 clones, roughly 84% found once; its top ten account for over 13%. As to this clone: The target antigen is unknown.

The sample was PBMCs. This TCR was recovered from a woman in her twenties or thirties in good health and CMV-seropositive.

The CDR3, as DNA: TGTGCCAGCAGCTTAGAGGCAGGGTATAGCAATCAGCCCCAGCATTTT. This translates into CASSLEAGYSNQPQHF. The V call is TRBV7-6, the J call TRBJ1-5, with a weak D call TRBD1 (5 bases). Germline V lookup: CDR1 SGHVS, CDR2 FNYEAQ. Between the trimmed V and J ends, which lost 1 base and 0 bases, there was a span of 10 bases. CDR3 length: 16 amino acids.